This TCR beta chain was observed in a study of blood T cell repertoires in COVID-19. About the research overall: Italy, Spain and the United States were the sources of the convalescent and acute COVID-19 samples. The analysed material was cDNA or gDNA that came from T cells, B-cell-depleted T cells, or PBMCs.

Original analysis: Amplification with reference gene primers provided the estimates of nucleated cell counts. Only in-frame clones appear in the TCRdb table, and some are missing; sequencing was by immunoSEQ multiplex PCR. Clone size and the V and J calls come from that table; the DNA yielded D and trimming. The table lists 140,000 or so clones, around nine tenths of them singletons. Germline V lookup: CDR1 LGHDT, CDR2 YNNKEL (reference sequence). The CDR3 is 13 residues long. The ends were cut back, 1 base at V and 5 bases at J, with 9 bases in the middle. This chain links TRBV3-1 (or the pseudogene TRBV3-2) with TRBJ2-7; tentatively, D is TRBD2 (5 bases). Material for sequencing was peripheral blood. The receptor's source is a human donor in a cohort sampled during active COVID-19. CDR3 DNA sequence: TGTGCCAGCAGCCAAGCCGGGGTGGACGAGCAGTACTTC. Its translation: CASSQAGVDEQYF.